Listed below are T cell receptor beta chains from one sample, sequenced in a study of OX40 agonist ivuxolimab in advanced cancers. Method: immunoSEQ multiplex PCR; TCRdb's copy keeps in-frame clones and lacks some. The table lists about 58,000 clones, about 86% of them singletons. Here the sequenced sample was CD4+ or CD8+ T cells sorted from blood, taken in a trial of the OX40 agonist ivuxolimab. Receptor source: an adult with an advanced solid tumor such as melanoma, head and neck, liver or kidney cancer. CDR3s include the opening cysteine and the closing phenylalanine or tryptophan. A D gene is named only where the DNA matches it firmly. Only some rows state a clone size, as once, few, many or a class for expanded clones.

clone size	V gene	J gene	D gene	CDR3 protein	CDR3 DNA
-	TRBV29-1	TRBJ2-6	TRBD1	CSVGNRGSGANVLTF	TGCAGCGTTGGGAACAGGGGCTCTGGGGCCAACGTCCTGACTTTC
-	TRBV5-1	TRBJ1-2	TRBD1	CASSIAAGGRTYGYTF	TGCGCCAGCAGCATAGCCGCAGGGGGTCGTACCTATGGCTACACCTTC
-	TRBV18	TRBJ2-5	TRBD2	CASSPEARLANQETQYF	TGTGCCAGCTCCCCCGAGGCGCGACTAGCCAACCAAGAGACCCAGTACTTC
-	TRBV18	TRBJ1-5	-	CASSPSRAYNQPQHF	TGTGCCAGCTCACCGTCCAGGGCGTACAATCAGCCCCAGCATTTT
-	TRBV6-5	TRBJ2-7	-	CASSDYYEQYF	TGTGCCAGCAGTGATTACTACGAGCAGTACTTC
-	TRBV6-5	TRBJ2-1	-	CASSQGNEQFF	TGTGCCAGCAGCCAGGGAAATGAGCAGTTCTTC
-	TRBV28	TRBJ1-2	-	CASSTIARGFGYTF	TGTGCCAGCAGTACGATAGCGCGGGGGTTTGGCTACACCTTC
-	TRBV29-1	TRBJ2-1	TRBD1	CSVQITRTGEQFF	TGCAGCGTCCAAATCACTAGGACAGGGGAGCAGTTCTTC
once	TRBV7-3	TRBJ2-2	TRBD2	CASSLTSGVTGELFF	TGTGCCAGCAGCTTAACTAGCGGGGTGACCGGGGAGCTGTTTTTT
-	TRBV5-6	TRBJ1-6	-	CASSTLRGGNSPLHF	TGTGCCAGCAGCACTTTAAGGGGGGGTAATTCACCCCTCCACTTT
-	TRBV18	TRBJ2-4	-	CASSQLSAKNIQYF	TGTGCCAGCTCACAGTTGAGCGCCAAAAACATTCAGTACTTC
-	TRBV9	TRBJ2-2	-	CASSSGLFGELFF	TGTGCCAGCAGCAGCGGCCTTTTCGGGGAGCTGTTTTTT
-	TRBV6-1	TRBJ2-3	TRBD1	CASSGDRGLRTDTQYF	TGTGCCAGCAGTGGGGACAGGGGGCTTCGCACAGATACGCAGTATTTT
once	TRBV4-1	TRBJ2-2	-	CASSQGDGLRELFF	TGCGCCAGCAGCCAAGGAGACGGATTACGGGAGCTGTTTTTT
-	TRBV5-1	TRBJ2-7	-	CASSPDRPYEQYF	TGCGCCAGCAGCCCAGACAGGCCCTACGAGCAGTACTTC
-	TRBV15	TRBJ2-7	-	CATSRDMGDYEQYF	TGTGCCACCAGCAGAGATATGGGGGACTACGAGCAGTACTTC
-	TRBV5-1	TRBJ1-3	-	CASSLDNSGNTIYF	TGCGCCAGCAGCTTGGACAACTCTGGAAACACCATATATTTT
-	TRBV13	TRBJ1-3	TRBD1	CASRKRGSGDRGPLFSGNTIYF	TGTGCCAGCAGGAAAAGGGGGTCTGGGGACAGGGGGCCGCTATTCTCTGGAAACACCATATATTTT
-	TRBV7-9	TRBJ1-1	TRBD1	CASSFVLSLTGGNTEAFF	TGTGCCAGCAGCTTTGTCCTCTCACTTACAGGGGGGAACACTGAAGCTTTCTTT
few	TRBV11-2	TRBJ1-1	-	CASIHGAPVVRAFF	TGTGCCAGCATTCATGGGGCTCCTGTCGTAAGGGCTTTCTTT
-	TRBV10-3	TRBJ2-1	TRBD2	CAISEFPSGDYNEQFF	TGTGCCATCAGTGAGTTCCCTAGCGGGGATTACAATGAGCAGTTCTTC
-	TRBV5-8	TRBJ1-2	-	CASSLDGPNYGYTF	TGTGCCAGCAGCTTGGACGGGCCTAACTATGGCTACACCTTC
-	TRBV2	TRBJ2-7	-	CASSSLGLYEQYF	TGTGCCAGCAGTTCTTTGGGCCTCTACGAGCAGTACTTC
-	TRBV30	TRBJ1-1	-	CAWSEGGSEAFF	TGTGCCTGGAGCGAGGGGGGGTCTGAAGCTTTCTTT
-	TRBV19	TRBJ2-3	-	CASSIDQGDTQYF	TGTGCCAGTAGTATAGACCAGGGGGATACGCAGTATTTT
-	TRBV19	TRBJ1-2	-	CASSITDNYGYTF	TGTGCCAGTAGTATAACAGATAACTATGGCTACACCTTC
-	TRBV7-2	TRBJ2-7	TRBD1	CASSLGKGGPYEQYF	TGTGCCAGCAGCTTAGGAAAAGGGGGCCCCTACGAGCAGTACTTC
-	TRBV7-9	TRBJ2-2	-	CASKADMGTGELFF	TGTGCCAGCAAAGCGGACATGGGGACTGGGGAGCTGTTTTTT
-	TRBV7-8	TRBJ1-1	-	CASSPPWGRTEAFF	TGTGCCAGCAGCCCGCCCTGGGGTCGCACTGAAGCTTTCTTT
once	TRBV6-1	TRBJ2-3	-	CASVQLRGTDTQYF	TGTGCCAGCGTCCAGCTCCGGGGCACAGATACGCAGTATTTT
-	TRBV7-2	TRBJ1-2	TRBD1	CASSSRAGTGLNYGYTF	TGTGCCAGCAGCTCCCGAGCCGGGACAGGCCTAAACTATGGCTACACCTTC
-	TRBV5-1	TRBJ1-1	-	CASSRDVAGTEAFF	TGCGCCAGCAGCAGGGACGTCGCGGGCACTGAAGCTTTCTTT
-	TRBV19	TRBJ1-4	-	CASTRRSETNEKLFF	TGTGCCAGTACCCGTAGGTCGGAAACTAATGAAAAACTGTTTTTT
once	TRBV10-2	TRBJ1-2	-	CASSRSNDLPGYTF	TGCGCCAGCAGTCGCAGTAATGATCTTCCCGGCTACACCTTC
-	TRBV16	TRBJ1-3	-	CASSQRALSGNTIYF	TGTGCCAGCAGCCAAAGGGCCCTTTCTGGAAACACCATATATTTT
-	TRBV9	TRBJ2-5	TRBD1	CASSPGTVVRETQYF	TGTGCCAGCAGCCCTGGGACAGTCGTAAGAGAGACCCAGTACTTC
-	TRBV2	TRBJ1-5	TRBD1	CASSDKGGTATETPNQPQHF	TGTGCCAGCAGTGATAAAGGGGGGACAGCAACCGAAACCCCTAATCAGCCCCAGCATTTT
-	TRBV2	TRBJ2-7	-	CASRERRYEQYF	TGTGCCAGCCGCGAACGGCGCTACGAGCAGTACTTC
-	TRBV29-1	TRBJ1-2	-	CSVLSRLYGYTF	TGCAGCGTTCTTTCGCGGCTGTATGGCTACACCTTC
few	TRBV30	TRBJ1-5	-	CAWSVLVGRGQPQHF	TGTGCCTGGAGTGTACTGGTTGGCAGGGGCCAGCCCCAGCATTTT
-	TRBV29-1	TRBJ1-1	-	CSVQLANTEAFF	TGCAGCGTTCAGTTGGCAAACACTGAAGCTTTCTTT
-	TRBV11-2	TRBJ2-2	TRBD1	CASSPPGTGNTGELFF	TGTGCCAGCAGCCCGCCCGGGACAGGGAACACCGGGGAGCTGTTTTTT
-	TRBV4-1	TRBJ1-2	-	CASSQVYAGAGGYTF	TGCGCCAGCAGCCAAGTCTATGCGGGGGCTGGGGGCTACACCTTC
few	TRBV21-1	TRBJ1-2	-	CASSDSALPPDGYTF	TGTGCCAGCAGCGATTCGGCCCTCCCGCCGGATGGCTACACCTTC
-	TRBV25-1	TRBJ1-4	-	CASSIGQPGEKLFF	TGTGCCAGCAGTATTGGGCAGCCCGGGGAAAAACTGTTTTTT
few	TRBV27	TRBJ1-3	-	CASSLSAQAGNTIYF	TGTGCCAGCAGTTTATCGGCCCAAGCTGGAAACACCATATATTTT
-	TRBV19	TRBJ2-7	TRBD2	CASSITSGAGEQYF	TGTGCCAGTAGTATCACTAGCGGGGCAGGTGAGCAGTACTTC
-	TRBV18	TRBJ1-1	-	CASSPKTGVNEAFF	TGTGCCAGCTCACCTAAGACAGGAGTTAATGAAGCTTTCTTT
-	TRBV12-2	TRBJ1-1	-	CASRLALGQGSRGNTEAFF	TGTGCAAGTCGCTTAGCTTTGGGGCAGGGAAGTAGAGGGAACACTGAAGCTTTCTTT
-	TRBV5-1	TRBJ2-7	-	CASSANYEQYF	TGCGCCAGCAGCGCAAACTACGAGCAGTACTTC
-	TRBV2	TRBJ1-5	-	CATALSGTHQPQHF	TGTGCCACCGCACTTTCGGGGACCCATCAGCCCCAGCATTTT
-	TRBV18	TRBJ2-5	-	CASSPRGDQETQYF	TGTGCCAGCTCACCACGGGGGGACCAAGAGACCCAGTACTTC
-	TRBV11-2	TRBJ2-7	TRBD2	CASCRGLAGVGEDEQYF	TGTGCCAGCTGCCGGGGACTAGCGGGGGTGGGGGAGGACGAGCAGTACTTC
-	TRBV5-1	TRBJ2-1	-	CASTRGGTSYNEQFF	TGCGCCAGCACTCGAGGGGGGACATCCTACAATGAGCAGTTCTTC
-	TRBV4-1	TRBJ2-3	-	CASSQAPAPISTDTQYF	TGCGCCAGCAGCCAAGCTCCGGCCCCCATTAGCACAGATACGCAGTATTTT
-	TRBV18	TRBJ2-3	TRBD2	CASSPPGLAGGTHTDTQYF	TGTGCCAGCTCACCCCCGGGACTAGCGGGGGGGACCCACACAGATACGCAGTATTTT
few	TRBV18	TRBJ1-6	-	CASSPNLGNSPLHF	TGTGCCAGCTCACCTAATTTGGGGAATTCACCCCTCCACTTT
-	TRBV6-1	TRBJ1-5	TRBD1	CASSEIGQGDQPQHF	TGTGCCAGCAGTGAAATTGGACAGGGTGATCAGCCCCAGCATTTT
once	TRBV18	TRBJ2-2	-	CASSPRGGINTGELFF	TGTGCCAGCTCACCGCGAGGGGGGATTAACACCGGGGAGCTGTTTTTT
-	TRBV6-1	TRBJ1-1	TRBD1	CASGTGVSRTEAFF	TGTGCTAGCGGGACAGGGGTGTCGCGCACTGAAGCTTTCTTT